This T cell receptor (beta chain) was sequenced during a study of cytomegalovirus exposure and HLA in healthy donors. Donors were ostensibly healthy at sampling, although undocumented immune exposures were probable. V shed 2 bases and J shed 0 bases, with 18 bases lying between them. The germline V gene encodes CDR1 KGHSH and CDR2 LQKENI. CDR3 length equals 18 residues. This clone was seen only a few times. PCR was performed using 60 Vbeta and 13 Jbeta primers. Here immunoSEQ multiplex PCR was the method, and the copy in TCRdb shows in-frame clones only, minus some. The data contain under 200,000 clones, roughly four fifths of them singletons.

The rearrangement joins TRBV18 to TRBJ2-3; D perhaps matches TRBD1 (6 bases). Sequenced sample: PBMCs. This sequence was found in a woman between 50 and 59 years old in good health and CMV-seronegative. The CDR3: CASSPGAGAYRSTDTQYF. The CDR3 nucleotides read TGTGCCAGCTCACCAGGTGCAGGGGCGTATAGGAGCACAGATACGCAGTATTTT.